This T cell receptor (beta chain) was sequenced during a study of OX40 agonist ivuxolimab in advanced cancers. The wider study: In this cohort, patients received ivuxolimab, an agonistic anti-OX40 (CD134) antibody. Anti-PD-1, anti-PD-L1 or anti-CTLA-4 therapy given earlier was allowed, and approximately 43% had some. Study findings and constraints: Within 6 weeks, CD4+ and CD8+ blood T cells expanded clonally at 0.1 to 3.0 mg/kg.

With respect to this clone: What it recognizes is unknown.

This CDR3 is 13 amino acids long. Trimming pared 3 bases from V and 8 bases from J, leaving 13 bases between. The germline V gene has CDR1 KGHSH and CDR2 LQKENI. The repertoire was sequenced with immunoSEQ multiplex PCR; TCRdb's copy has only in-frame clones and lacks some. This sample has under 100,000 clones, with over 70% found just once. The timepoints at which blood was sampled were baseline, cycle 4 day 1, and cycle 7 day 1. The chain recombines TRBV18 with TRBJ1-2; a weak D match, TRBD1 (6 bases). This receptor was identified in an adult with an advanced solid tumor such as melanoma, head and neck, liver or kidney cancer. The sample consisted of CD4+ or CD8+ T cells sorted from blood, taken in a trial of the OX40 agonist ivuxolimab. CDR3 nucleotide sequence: TGTGCCAGCTCACCTCAGGGGACGGGGGGCTACACCTTC. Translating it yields CASSPQGTGGYTF.